The rows below give T cell receptor beta chains drawn from one sample of a study of cytomegalovirus exposure and HLA in healthy donors. Profiling relied on immunoSEQ multiplex PCR, and the TCRdb table lists in-frame clones only, not all of them. The sample yields fewer than 350,000 clones, approximately 90% seen once. The material sequenced was PBMCs. The receptor source for this set is a woman aged 18-29 years in good health and CMV-seronegative. Each CDR3 is given without its conserved first and last residue.

>TRBJ2-1|TRBV27|11
ASSLHPGLDPF
>TRBJ1-5|TRBV4-2|15
ASSQEWRQEVSQPQH
>TRBJ1-5|TRBV19|15
ASSIEQGMRDLSAQH
>TRBJ2-7|TRBV15|12
ATSNRTGRVEQY
>TRBJ2-7|TRBV7-9|11
ASSLASSYEQY
>TRBJ2-3|TRBV21-1|13
ASSNVTSGADTQY
>TRBJ1-6|TRBV4-1|16
ASSPQGGQGKGNSPLH
>TRBJ2-6|TRBV13|16
ASSSEDRAASGANVLT
>TRBJ1-2|TRBV9|12
ASTGRPQGYGYT
>TRBJ2-3|TRBV5-4|13
ASSLEGVRADTQY
>TRBJ2-7|TRBV6-1|10
ASSELPVEQY
>TRBJ1-2|TRBV6-5|13
ASNPFGTANYGYT
>TRBJ1-6|TRBV4-1|16
ASSQGHGRGAPNSPLH
>TRBJ2-1|TRBV9|14
ASTAIGQGTYNEQF
>NA|TRBV27|12
ASSLYSSSYEQY
>TRBJ1-2|TRBV4-1|12
ASSHETGGYGYT
>TRBJ2-7|TRBV5-1|12
ASSLASGEGEQY
>TRBJ1-1|TRBV5-1|13
ASSSPGQKNTEAF
>TRBJ1-1|TRBV11-3|11
ASSAEMNTEAF
>TRBJ2-3|TRBV10-2|13
ASSVAGGGTDTQY
>TRBJ2-3|TRBV6-4|13
ASSRTSGSTDTQY
>TRBJ2-7|TRBV7-9|14
ASSSPRLAGDGEQY
>TRBJ2-7|TRBV19|11
ASSYRAGYEQY
>TRBJ1-6|TRBV2|12
ASRERGSNSPLH
>TRBJ2-7|TRBV5-4|14
ASSIRGTAGVNEQY
>TRBJ1-2|TRBV4-2|13
ASSQDFPASYGYT
>TRBJ1-5|TRBV7-2|11
ASSFRVNQPQH
>TRBJ2-3|TRBV23-1|15
ASSRTTGTGTTDTQY
>TRBJ2-1|TRBV5-1|12
ASSSGGTYNEQF
>TRBJ2-7|TRBV27|14
ASSFIGDTGLYEQY
>TRBJ1-1|TRBV4-1|14
ASSQDRGHRNTEAF
>TRBJ1-2|TRBV18|15
ASSPQSEGDYNYGYT
>TRBJ1-6|TRBV30|12
AWTLAGGNSPLH
>TRBJ2-5|TRBV2|14
ASMETPLDREETQY
>TRBJ2-7|TRBV19|15
ASSIRGGSGGHYEQY
>TRBJ1-4|TRBV30|15
AWRASLGLSSNEKLF
>TRBJ2-7|TRBV2|10
ASKDRAYEQY
>TRBJ2-1|TRBV5-1|16
ASSAPLDRGSSYNEQF
>TRBJ2-7|TRBV30|11
AWGGTDSYEQY
>TRBJ1-6|TRBV27|12
ASTAGTLYSPLH
>TRBJ2-7|TRBV7-9|13
ASSLGGTFSYEQY